The sequence of this T cell receptor (beta chain) was determined in a study of T cell therapy product for transplant patients (dated by TCRdb to between 2018 and 2020). Background for the entire study: The wider healthy donor group comprised about 20 individuals, ten or so male and 9 female, aged 25 to 81 years, in Berlin, Germany. The expansion media contained either IL-7 and IL-15 at 10 ng/ml or IL-2 at approximately 50 U/ml. Healthy donors (n = 3) were included in the TCRbeta repertoire analysis of rapamycin-treated and untreated products. Using CMV as the model virus, the study developed a next-generation autologous adoptive antiviral T-cell product intended for immunosuppressed solid organ transplant patients. To assess clonal composition, the TCRbeta repertoires of CMV-specific T-cell products grown with and without rapamycin from the same donors were compared.

The investigation overall reported the following: The authors suggested that increased clonal diversity in Rapa-TCPs may reflect survival of low-frequency clones and preferential expansion of central memory T cells. In untreated products the top 10 clones covered around 90% of the repertoire, compared with 60% to 80% in rapamycin-treated products. Rapamycin-treated products showed a more diverse, less clonal TCRbeta repertoire and contained more distinct clones than untreated products. Paired products from the same donor had many clones in common, while repertoires from different donors did not overlap.

The CDR1 and CDR2 encoded by the germline V gene (reference sequence) are MNHEY and SMNVEV. Trimming takes 4 bases off V and 0 bases off J; junction bases not matched to a gene: 11. The CDR3 holds 18 amino acids from the cysteine to the phenylalanine. Only the CDR3 part of the read is kept: 54 bases, read in frame from the first base. Genomic DNA was extracted with an AllPrep DNA/RNA Kit and TCRbeta CDR3 regions were amplified with the immunoSEQ hsTCRb Kit. The original methods were these. Productive rearrangements were in-frame CDR3 nucleotide sequences without stop codons, analyzed in immunoSEQ Analyzer 3.0. Sample overlap was measured using the Morisita index, while clonality was calculated from productive entropy normalized to the number of productive rearrangements. The table was pulled from immuneACCESS by TCRdb, which kept in-frame rearrangements only. Such tables lose some clones; where checked, under half of the loss comes from unresolved V genes, and the rest has no known cause. The DNA was the basis for D and trimming; V, J and clone size are from that table. In this sample the table shows 850 to 1,300 clones, 46% of which occur a single time. Of the sample, around 35% falls within the top ten clones.

Of note for this clone: This clone's antigen is unknown. No quality values exist for individual bases; no much larger clone is one base distant.

Interpreted against the paper, the label on the sample indicates: around 22 nM rapamycin added during CMV-specific T-cell product expansion (Rapa-TCP). This sample's label refers to: CMVpp65/IE-1-reactive T cells enriched by IFNgamma capture and expanded in vitro. PBMCs were stimulated for around six hours with overlapping CMV pp65 and IE-1 peptide pools, with each pool at around 0.51 ug/ml. IFNgamma-producing CMV-stimulated cells were positively selected with the IFNgamma Secretion Assay-Cell Enrichment and Detection Kit (Miltenyi Biotec). Enriched IFNgamma+ cells were cultured with irradiated autologous feeders plus either IL-7/IL-15 or IL-2 for 20 to 25 days. To get enough cells for the different cell sorting steps, buffy coats were taken from about 15% of the 19 healthy donors. Biocoll density gradient centrifugation was the method used to isolate peripheral blood mononuclear cells. DRK supplied the buffy coats from healthy donors.

The specimen was a sorted cell population cultured from PBMCs. This sequence uses TRBV27 and TRBJ1-5, with TRBD1 matching 8 junction bases. The source of this sequence is an adult in good health. The DNA is as follows: TGTGCCAGCAGTTGCCCAGGGGGCTCCTTTTATAGCAATCAGCCCCAGCATTTT. It is translated as CASSCPGGSFYSNQPQHF.